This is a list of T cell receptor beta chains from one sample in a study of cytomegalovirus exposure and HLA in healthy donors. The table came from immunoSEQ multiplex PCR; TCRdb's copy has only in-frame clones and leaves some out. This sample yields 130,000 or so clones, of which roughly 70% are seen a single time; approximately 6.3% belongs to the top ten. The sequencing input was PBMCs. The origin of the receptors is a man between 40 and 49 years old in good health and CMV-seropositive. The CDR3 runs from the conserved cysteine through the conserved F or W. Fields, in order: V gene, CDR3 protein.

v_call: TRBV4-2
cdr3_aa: CASSQDVTPRGQETQYF

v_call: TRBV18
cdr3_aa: CASSPPGLAAYEQYF

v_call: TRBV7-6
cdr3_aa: CASSQDGERGYGYTF

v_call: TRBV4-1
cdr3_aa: CASSQDGGDQYF

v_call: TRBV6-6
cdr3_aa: CASSFSGGNYEQFF

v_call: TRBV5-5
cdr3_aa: CASSGPNEQFF

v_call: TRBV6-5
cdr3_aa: CASSQGRSTGELFF

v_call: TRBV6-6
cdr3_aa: CASSYRPGQGNNEQYF

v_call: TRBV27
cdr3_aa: CASSLQGSSTGELFF

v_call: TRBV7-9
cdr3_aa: CASGPGQGIYEQYF

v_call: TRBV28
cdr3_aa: CASSSGAGNEQYF

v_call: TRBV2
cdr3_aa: CASTRTGANTGELFF

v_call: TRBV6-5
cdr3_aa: CASSSTGGGGGPQHF

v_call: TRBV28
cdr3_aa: CASSRYEQYF

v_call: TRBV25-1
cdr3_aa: CASSGLYEQYF

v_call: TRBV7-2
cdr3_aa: CASSSTGYGYTF

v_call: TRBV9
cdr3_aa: CASSAPLQGYYGYTF

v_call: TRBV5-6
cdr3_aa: CASSLDDRANTEAFF

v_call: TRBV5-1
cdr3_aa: CASSLTSGVFSGANVLTF

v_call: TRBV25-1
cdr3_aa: CASSESSGSTDTQYF

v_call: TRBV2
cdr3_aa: CASTTLTDRSSGANVLTF

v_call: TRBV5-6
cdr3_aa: CASSFRDSRVDFF

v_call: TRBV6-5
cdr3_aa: CASRTGETEAFF

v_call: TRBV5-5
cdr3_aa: CASSLGGDQPQHF

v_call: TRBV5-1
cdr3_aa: CASSLGQNPKATNEKLFF

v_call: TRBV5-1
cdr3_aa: CASSFRTRQNEQFF

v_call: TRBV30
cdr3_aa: CAWDRLGEKLFF

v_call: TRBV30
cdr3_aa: CAWAFDSGGNTIYF

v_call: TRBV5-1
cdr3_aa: CASSLGLTVSYEQYF

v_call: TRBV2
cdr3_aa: CASSGGGSYNEQFF

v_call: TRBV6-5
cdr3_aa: CASSYSRQGGKHF

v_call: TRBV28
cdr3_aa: CASSRPTGGRYEQYF

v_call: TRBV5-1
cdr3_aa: CASSLSGGNGYTF

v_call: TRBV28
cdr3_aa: CASSFQDTQYF

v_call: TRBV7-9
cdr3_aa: CASSLAREDTEAFF

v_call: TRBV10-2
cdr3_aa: CATGTGDTEAFF

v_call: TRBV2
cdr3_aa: CASGLAPDTQYF

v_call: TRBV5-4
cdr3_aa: CASSFALPVRYTGELFF

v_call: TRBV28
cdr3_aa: CASSSGQGNTGELFF

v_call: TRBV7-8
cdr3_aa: CASSPDRGDQPQHF

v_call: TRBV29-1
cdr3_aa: CSILGTGNYGYTF

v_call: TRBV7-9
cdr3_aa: CASSLGGQINEKLFF

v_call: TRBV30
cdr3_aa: CAWCCRGLNTEAFF

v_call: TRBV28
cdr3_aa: CASSLEGGQRRADYGYTF

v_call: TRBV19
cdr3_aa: CASEGKGGFEQFF

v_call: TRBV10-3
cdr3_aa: CAIRLDRSGGTEQYF

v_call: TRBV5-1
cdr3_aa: CASSLVGSTSSSSYNEQFF

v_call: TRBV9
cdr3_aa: CASSVGGLSTDTQYF

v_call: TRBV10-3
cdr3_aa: CAISEERSVNTEAFF

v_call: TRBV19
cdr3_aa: CASRRTGSYTEAFF

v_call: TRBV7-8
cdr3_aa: CASSLGALPGDTQYF

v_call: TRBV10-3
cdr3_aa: CAIRDSRVSYEQYF

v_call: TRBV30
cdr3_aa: CAWSVAGPLNTEAFF

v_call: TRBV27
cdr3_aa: CASSLLGSEYEQYF

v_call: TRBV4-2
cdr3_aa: CASSLKLAASTDTQYF